This paragraph covers one T cell receptor beta chain sequence. The entry originates in a study of blood T cell repertoires in COVID-19. Whole-study context: PBMCs, B-cell-depleted T cells, or T cells were the source of the cDNA or gDNA that made up the material.

Profiled with immunoSEQ multiplex PCR; TCRdb holds only in-frame clones, not every one. Among nearly 300,000 clones, about 81% were seen once, and the ten largest hold roughly 1.5%. The CDR3 totals 14 residues. Germline CDR1 is SGHNT and CDR2 is YYREEE (reference sequence). Trimming removed 4 bases from V and 5 bases from J; junction bases left unmatched: 2. Sequenced: peripheral blood. This clonotype was obtained from a human donor with COVID-19, enrolled during active disease. The donor label of this sample is uncertain. V is TRBV5-4 and J is TRBJ2-7, with 14 bases aligning to TRBD2. This CDR3 reads CASSGTSGSNEQYF. The CDR3 nucleotides read TGTGCCAGCAGCGGGACTAGCGGGAGTAACGAGCAGTACTTC.